Sequencing of this TCR beta chain was carried out in a study of blood T cell repertoires in COVID-19 (dated by TCRdb to 2020 to 2022). Regarding the research as a whole: Samples from collaborators originated in the United States, Italy and Spain and spanned both the acute and convalescent phases of COVID-19. The prospective study material was composed of cDNA or gDNA derived from T cells, B-cell-depleted T cells, or PBMCs. Nearly every sample came with metadata listing a de-identified subject ID, COVID-19 status, age in years and sex. The repertoires were released in a freely available public database intended as a resource for research on the immune response to SARS-CoV-2. HLA class I and class II types, where available, came from metadata supplied by the sample provider rather than from assay-based typing. Deeply sampled blood TCRbeta repertoires from subjects exposed to, actively infected with, or recovered from COVID-19 were included in the dataset. The samples were drawn from two sources: the first 160 participants of the ongoing ImmuneRACE study, and approximately 1,300 subjects contributed by 6 global collaborators. What the research found in general, with its limitations: Clinical and demographic metadata were provided uncurated, with the amount varying by source and participant.

TCRbeta CDR3 regions were amplified from genomic DNA by means of the immunoSEQ Assay, a bias-controlled multiplex PCR. The original methods were these. The number of nucleated cells in each sample was estimated by amplification of reference gene primers within the assay. Sequence reads were collapsed and filtered to measure the absolute abundance of every unique TCRbeta CDR3 rearrangement. For each sample, productive Simpson clonality was calculated as the square root of Simpson's diversity index across productive rearrangements. TCRdb re-hosts the immuneACCESS table, in-frame sequences only. Its copies lack some clones; in the studies checked, an unresolved V gene accounts for under half of them, and the cause for the rest is not known. V and J calls and clone size are those listed in that table; D and trimming were worked out from the DNA. Within this sample are under 100,000 clones, with approximately 87% of them counted one time only. The ten largest clones take up about 18% of the sample.

The germline V gene supplies CDR1 SGHVS and CDR2 FNYEAQ. From V the trimming removes 2 bases and from J it removes 7 bases, while the gene matches leave 5 bases of the junction unaccounted for. The CDR3 runs 15 residues from the cysteine to the phenylalanine. Only CDR3 DNA remains: 45 bases, in frame from the first base. A word on this clone: Its target antigen remains unknown. No qualities accompany the bases; no much larger clone lies one base away.

The collaborating institutions used their own protocols to collect whole blood in K2EDTA tubes. For TCRbeta analysis, collaborators shipped samples as frozen whole blood, isolated PBMCs, or DNA extracted from either of those sample types. Sequenced sample: peripheral blood. The V and J segments used are TRBV7-6 and TRBJ2-1; a stretch of 10 junction bases matches TRBD2. The TCR was taken from a human donor in a cohort sampled during active COVID-19. Here the CDR3 is given as CASSLSGGASNEQFF. The DNA reads TGTGCCAGCAGCTTAAGCGGGGGGGCGTCAAATGAGCAGTTCTTC.